A selection of T cell receptor beta chains follows, all from one sample in a study of blood T cell repertoires in COVID-19. Produced via immunoSEQ multiplex PCR; TCRdb's table is partial and in-frame only. The sample consists of under 150,000 clones, around 84% of them appearing once. Input material: peripheral blood. These receptors were obtained from a man aged 35 to 55 with acute or convalescent COVID-19. Both conserved end residues are part of each CDR3. A D gene is named only where the DNA matches it firmly. Clone size, where shown, is once, few, many, or a class for clones that have expanded.

abundance	v_gene	d_gene	j_gene	CDR3nt	CDR3aa
NA	TRBV19	NA	TRBJ1-1	TGTGCCAGTAGTATTACTGGAGGCTCAAACACTGAAGCTTTCTTT	CASSITGGSNTEAFF
NA	TRBV11-2	TRBD1	TRBJ1-2	TGTGCCAGTAGCTTCACAGGGGGTTTAGGGTATGGCTACACCTTC	CASSFTGGLGYGYTF
NA	TRBV5-1	TRBD1	TRBJ1-2	TGCGCCAGCAGCTTGGACCGGGGACAGAACTATGGCTACACCTTC	CASSLDRGQNYGYTF
NA	TRBV6-1	NA	TRBJ1-5	TGTGCCAGCAGTGAAGGCAGGTCCCTCTATAGCAATCAGCCCCAGCATTTT	CASSEGRSLYSNQPQHF
once	TRBV7-6	TRBD2	TRBJ2-1	TGTGCCAGCAGCCCAGCGGGGGCCAACCCCTACAATGAGCAGTTCTTC	CASSPAGANPYNEQFF
NA	TRBV3-1/TRBV3-2	TRBD2	TRBJ2-3	TGTGCCAGCAGCCACCAAACTAGCGGGGGGCCAGATACGCAGTATTTT	CASSHQTSGGPDTQYF
NA	TRBV21-1	NA	TRBJ2-2	TGTGCCAGCAGCAAAGGGAACAGGGGACGTCCCGGGGAGCTGTTTTTT	CASSKGNRGRPGELFF
NA	TRBV5-6	NA	TRBJ2-5	TGTGCCAGCAGCTTGGGCTCGGGGACCCAGTACTTC	CASSLGSGTQYF
once	TRBV5-4	TRBD1	TRBJ1-1	TGTGCCAGCAGCTTGGCGGGGACAGGGAATACTGAAGCTTTCTTT	CASSLAGTGNTEAFF
NA	TRBV5-1	TRBD1	TRBJ2-5	TGCGCCAGCAAGGAGACAGGACAGGAAGAGACCCAGTACTTC	CASKETGQEETQYF
few	TRBV5-1	TRBD1	TRBJ1-4	TGCGCCAGCGGCCGTGGGACAGGGCTTGATGAAAAACTGTTTTTT	CASGRGTGLDEKLFF
NA	TRBV6-5	TRBD1	TRBJ2-7	TGTGCCAGCAGTTACTCCATGACAGGGGGCCTCTACGAGCAGTACTTC	CASSYSMTGGLYEQYF
once	TRBV12-5	TRBD1	TRBJ2-3	TGTGCTAGTGGTTTGGCCAAAGGACAGGGTGTCGCGTATTTCACAGATACGCAGTATTTT	CASGLAKGQGVAYFTDTQYF
NA	TRBV2	TRBD2	TRBJ2-5	TGTGCCAGCAGTGACCTAGCGGGGGGTTCGGCCCAGTACTTC	CASSDLAGGSAQYF
NA	TRBV7-2	TRBD2	TRBJ2-1	TGTGCCAGCAGCTCGTCGACTAGCGGGGGGGTCAATGAGCAGTTCTTC	CASSSSTSGGVNEQFF
NA	TRBV7-9	NA	TRBJ1-3	TGTGCCAGCAGCTTAGACGGCAGGGGTTTTGGAAACACCATATATTTT	CASSLDGRGFGNTIYF
NA	TRBV6-2/TRBV6-3	TRBD2	TRBJ2-4	TGTGCCAGCAGCCTCCGAGCGGGGGGAGCCAAAAACATTCAGTACTTC	CASSLRAGGAKNIQYF
once	TRBV19	NA	TRBJ1-1	TGTGCCAGTAGTATAGAATTAGAAGGGGCAGTCCACACTGAAGCTTTCTTT	CASSIELEGAVHTEAFF
once	TRBV10-3	NA	TRBJ1-2	TGTGCCATCAGTGAGTCGGCAGGGCACCTGACTAACTATGGCTACACCTTC	CAISESAGHLTNYGYTF
NA	TRBV25-1	NA	TRBJ1-2	TGTGCCAGCAGTGAACCCTTTAACTATGGCTACACCTTC	CASSEPFNYGYTF
NA	TRBV7-2	NA	TRBJ2-5	TGTGCCAGCAGCTTAGAGGCTCGCCAGGCCCAGTACTTC	CASSLEARQAQYF
NA	TRBV5-8	NA	TRBJ2-1	TGTGCCAGCAGCTTGGGGGCACAGGGTGGTTCCTACAATGAGCAGTTCTTC	CASSLGAQGGSYNEQFF
NA	TRBV14	NA	TRBJ2-7	TGTGCCAGCAGCGCGGGGGCGCTAATCGAGCAGTACTTC	CASSAGALIEQYF
NA	TRBV7-9	TRBD2	TRBJ2-7	TGTGCCAGCAGCAAGCCGGGACTAACCTACGAGCAGTACTTC	CASSKPGLTYEQYF
few	TRBV4-3	NA	TRBJ2-1	TGCGCCAGCAGCCTGCCCGAGAAGGAGCAGTTCTTC	CASSLPEKEQFF
NA	TRBV5-1	TRBD1	TRBJ1-1	TGCGCCAGCAGCCCTAAGACAGGGTGGGACACTGAAGCTTTCTTT	CASSPKTGWDTEAFF
NA	TRBV9	TRBD1	TRBJ1-2	TGTGCCAGCAGCGTAGAAATCAGGGGGCAGCGCTACACCTTC	CASSVEIRGQRYTF